The 26 T cell receptor beta chains below were found in one sample sequenced in a study of regulatory T cells in long-lasting Graves disease (dated by TCRdb to about 2021). Sample time point, as interpreted from the label and publication: newly diagnosed GD, antithyroid drugs for less than 3 months. For both TCR sequencing and RNA sequencing, RNA was extracted from PBMCs using TRIzol. Library creation used multiplex PCR. Sequencing relied on an Illumina HiSeq 4000. CDR3 regions were amplified by Arm-PCR with iRepertoire HTBI primers to construct TCR beta libraries. TCRdb redid the processing of the public reads, applying fastp at Q25 and MiXCR, and retained in-frame beta chains. Rows with a matching CDR3 protein are joined into one entry that keeps the most common DNA and genes. The sample yields more than 400,000 distinct CDR3 sequences; around 16% were counted once. 12% of the sample rests with the top ten.

The same data also contributed to another study, on T cells in Graves' hyperthyroidism and ophthalmopathy.

Specimen: peripheral blood mononuclear cells (PBMCs), collected at new diagnosis, from a patient treated with antithyroid drugs. Receptors were obtained from a man aged 35 to 55 with Graves disease. Donor details come from another sample of the same person, matched by shared clones.

This clonotype was counted ten times or more. This chain links TRBV12-3 or TRBV12-4 with TRBJ1-5, with D maybe TRBD1 (5 bases). The CDR3 length is 13 residues. The germline V and J ends were trimmed by 4 bases and 10 bases, with 14 bases remaining between them. The CDR3 spells CASSSRRDGPQHF. Written as DNA, the CDR3 is TGTGCCAGCAGTTCCCGAAGGGACGGACCCCAGCATTTT.

The chain recombines TRBV7-9 with TRBJ2-2; 9 bases align to TRBD1. With V trimmed by 6 bases and J by 5 bases, 13 bases remained unmatched. CDR3 length: 17 amino acids. Germline CDR1 reads SEHNR; CDR2 reads FQNEAQ (reference sequence). CDR3 region: CASRRGWDRVGTGELFF. CDR3 nucleotide sequence: TGTGCCAGCAGGCGAGGCTGGGACAGGGTCGGAACCGGGGAGCTGTTTTTT.

This clonotype was seen repeatedly, ten times or more. The gene calls are TRBV28 and TRBJ2-1, with a weak D call TRBD1 (5 bases). Trimming pared 3 bases from V and 8 bases from J, leaving 17 bases between. The germline CDR1 and CDR2 sequences are MDHEN and SYDVKM. The CDR3 contains 15 residues. The CDR3 DNA is TGTGCCAGCAGTTTCTTCGACAGATTCGCGGATGAGCAGTTCTTC. It yields the protein CASSFFDRFADEQFF. Full variable domain (remainder filled in from reference TRBV28 and TRBJ2-1): DVKVTQSSRYLVKRTGEKVFLECVQDMDHENMFWYRQDPGLGLRLIYFSYDVKMKEKGDIPEGYSVSREKKERFSLILESASTNQTSMYLCASSFFDRFADEQFFGPGTRLTVL.

This clonotype appeared many times. V gene TRBV20-1 combines with J gene TRBJ1-2, with D maybe TRBD1 (5 bases). The CDR3 spans 14 residues. V gave up 3 bases and J gave up 7 bases, with 18 bases separating them. Germline V CDR1 and CDR2: DFQATT, SNEGSKA (reference sequence). The CDR3 sequence is CSASGGPGRGGYTF. CDR3 DNA sequence: TGCAGTGCTAGTGGCGGTCCCGGTAGGGGTGGCTACACCTTC.

The V call is TRBV5-1, the J call TRBJ1-2, with a possible D match to TRBD1 (6 bases). The V gene lost 0 bases and the J gene lost 1 base, with 10 bases spanning the gap. The germline CDR1 and CDR2 sequences are SGHRS and YFSETQ. The CDR3 runs 15 residues. The CDR3 protein is CASSLGTAVNYGYTF. The DNA for the CDR3 is TGCGCCAGCAGCTTGGGGACAGCCGTTAACTATGGCTACACCTTC. The whole variable domain, filled in from reference TRBV5-1 and TRBJ1-2, reads KAGVTQTPRYLIKTRGQQVTLSCSPISGHRSVSWYQQTPGQGLQFLFEYFSETQRNKGNFPGRFSGRQFSNSRSEMNVSTLELGDSALYLCASSLGTAVNYGYTFGSGTRLTVV.

This clonotype was seen at least ten times. The chain has TRBV28 and TRBJ2-1; 8 bases map to TRBD2. There are 14 residues in the CDR3. The V gene's germline CDR1 is MDHEN and CDR2 SYDVKM. Losses at the gene ends were 6 bases for V and 4 bases for J; bases not matched to a gene: 5. CDR3: CASSGRARYNEQFF. The DNA of the CDR3 is TGTGCCAGCAGCGGGAGGGCGAGATACAATGAGCAGTTCTTC.

The chain uses TRBV20-1 and TRBJ2-7, with 10 bases lining up with TRBD2. Germline V gene sequence: CDR1 DFQATT, CDR2 SNEGSKA (reference sequence). The CDR3 sequence is 13 residues long. Trimming cost V 6 bases and J 0 bases; bases outside gene matches: 2. The CDR3 region is CSALAGDSYEQYF. The CDR3 DNA follows: TGCAGTGCCCTAGCGGGGGACTCCTACGAGCAGTACTTC.

This clonotype was picked up a small number of times. The rearrangement uses TRBV9 and TRBJ2-5; a weak D match, TRBD1 (6 bases). Looked up from germline, CDR1 is SGDLS and CDR2 is YYNGEE. The ends were cut back, 2 bases at V and 2 bases at J, with 13 bases in the middle. This CDR3 comprises 15 residues. The CDR3 loop reads CASSVGKGDQETQYF. The CDR3 DNA sequence: TGTGCCAGCAGCGTTGGCAAGGGGGATCAAGAGACCCAGTACTTC.

On this clonotype itself: Given a much more abundant clone one base away, this may be a read error. Here the CDR3 omits its conserved ending phenylalanine or tryptophan, so a read error is the likely source. The J gene is TRBJ2-1, the V gene TRBV6-2 or TRBV6-3; 14 bases are shared with TRBD2. There are 15 residues in the CDR3. Germline V CDR1 and CDR2: MNHEY, SVGEGT. With V trimmed by 5 bases and J by 6 bases, 3 bases remained unmatched. CDR3 loop: CASSTGLAGANEQFY. CDR3 nucleotides: TGTGCCAGCAGTACGGGACTAGCGGGAGCCAATGAGCAGTTCTAC.

This clonotype has ten or more counts. The V gene is TRBV10-3, the J gene TRBJ1-4; D is unclear. Germline V gene data show CDR1 as ENHRY and CDR2 as SYGVKD. The CDR3 has 14 amino acids. The V gene lost 2 bases and the J gene lost 2 bases, with 6 bases spanning the gap. CDR3 coding DNA: TGTGCCATCAGTGAGGGGCAGACTAATGAAAAACTGTTTTTT. Amino acids: CAISEGQTNEKLFF.

This clonotype was picked up many times. The chain couples TRBV19 to TRBJ2-1; 9 positions agree with TRBD1. V was clipped by 8 bases and J by 8 bases; unmatched bases: 10. The V gene's germline CDR1 is LNHDA and CDR2 SQIVND (reference sequence). This CDR3 has 14 amino acids. This CDR3 is CASSPRDRVHEQFF. DNA of the CDR3: TGTGCCAGTTCCCCCCGGGACAGGGTACATGAGCAGTTCTTC.

The chain uses TRBV7-9 and TRBJ2-1; D may be TRBD1 (5 bases). Germline CDR1 is SEHNR and CDR2 is FQNEAQ (reference sequence). The CDR3 consists of 14 residues. With 5 bases removed from V and 4 bases from J, the gap between germline ends came to 12 bases. The CDR3 is CASSVDSLYNEQFF. The CDR3 nucleotides read TGTGCCAGCAGCGTCGACAGCCTATACAATGAGCAGTTCTTC.

The chain is built from TRBV29-1 and TRBJ2-2; TRBD2 matches 10 bases. CDR3 length: 17 amino acids. Germline values: CDR1 SQVTM, CDR2 ANQGSEA. V shed 3 bases and J 0 bases; nucleotides not matched to a gene: 7. The CDR3 is CSVEPSGSSTNTGELFF. The CDR3 region has the DNA TGCAGCGTTGAGCCTAGCGGGAGCTCGACGAACACCGGGGAGCTGTTTTTT.

In this sample, this clonotype turned up a few times. CDR3 protein: CASSSEPGGGYEQFF. The CDR3 bases are TGTGCCAGCAGCTCCGAACCGGGGGGGGGTTATGAGCAGTTCTTC. V is TRBV11-2 and J is TRBJ2-1; 8 bases match TRBD2. The germline V gene has CDR1 SGHAT and CDR2 FQNNGV. This CDR3 contains 15 residues. V was clipped by 4 bases and J by 8 bases; unmatched bases: 10.

At least ten counts were recorded for this clonotype. The rearrangement uses TRBV27 and TRBJ2-6, with D unresolved. Germline assignment: CDR1 MNHEY and CDR2 SMNVEV (reference sequence). The CDR3 is 16 amino acids. Trimming removed 6 bases at V and 0 bases at J, with 12 bases between. CDR3 DNA: TGTGCCAGCAGCGCCCACCGAGGCTCTGGGGCCAACGTCCTGACTTTC. It translates to CASSAHRGSGANVLTF.

V and J are TRBV19 and TRBJ2-5; perhaps TRBD2 as D (5 bases). V dropped 4 bases and J dropped 5 bases, with 14 bases sitting between them. The length of the CDR3 is 14 residues. The germline V gene has CDR1 LNHDA and CDR2 SQIVND (reference sequence). CDR3 nucleotide sequence: TGTGCCAGTAGTACGGTCCCTCGGGGTGAGACCCAGTACTTC. Its protein is CASSTVPRGETQYF. The full variable domain, its missing parts supplied by reference TRBV19 and TRBJ2-5, is DGGITQSPKYLFRKEGQNVTLSCEQNLNHDAMYWYRQDPGQGLRLIYYSQIVNDFQKGDIAEGYSVSREKKESFPLTVTSAQKNPTAFYLCASSTVPRGETQYFGPGTRLLVL.

The CDR3, as DNA: TGTGCCACCACAGGGGGCTTGGGGGAGACCCAGTACTTC. Its protein product is CATTGGLGETQYF. This chain links TRBV15 with TRBJ2-5, with TRBD1 matching over 8 bases. Unmatched junction bases numbered 6, after V lost 7 bases and J lost 5 bases. Germline V lookup: CDR1 LNHNV, CDR2 YYDKDF (reference sequence). The CDR3 contains 13 residues.

The chain uses TRBV20-1 and TRBJ2-4, with 7 bases fitting TRBD2. This CDR3 is 14 amino acids long. Germline CDR1 is DFQATT and CDR2 is SNEGSKA (reference sequence). Losses at the gene ends were 3 bases for V and 0 bases for J; bases not matched to a gene: 2. CDR3 in amino acids: CSASLAVAKNIQYF. The CDR3 DNA follows: TGCAGTGCTAGCCTAGCGGTAGCCAAAAACATTCAGTACTTC.

The sample holds many counts of this clonotype. The chain carries TRBV10-3 and TRBJ2-5; either TRBD1 or TRBD2 may fit D (7 bases each). Trimming shortened V by 6 bases and J by 4 bases, and 15 bases separated the two germline ends. The CDR3 covers 14 residues. Germline values: CDR1 ENHRY, CDR2 SYGVKD. For the CDR3, the DNA is TGTGCCATCAGCGGTGGGGAGGGGGCAGAGACCCAGTACTTC. It is translated as CAISGGEGAETQYF.

This chain links TRBV6-2 or TRBV6-3 with TRBJ2-5; the match to TRBD2 covers 14 bases. In germline, CDR1 is MNHEY, CDR2 SVGEGT. Trimming cost V 6 bases and J 7 bases; bases outside gene matches: 16. This CDR3 contains 18 residues. The CDR3 sequence: CASRGRGRLAGGPVTQYF. CDR3 coding DNA: TGTGCCAGCAGGGGGAGGGGACGACTAGCGGGAGGGCCGGTGACCCAGTACTTC.

The table lists this clonotype with many counts. The rearrangement joins TRBV3-1 to TRBJ1-2; D might be TRBD1 (6 bases). V was cut by 4 bases and J by 1 base, with 13 bases left in between. The CDR3 is 15 amino acids. Germline V gene lookup returns CDR1 LGHDT and CDR2 YNNKEL (reference sequence). The CDR3 spells CASSPWDTVNYGYTF. The CDR3 bases are TGTGCCAGCAGCCCGTGGGACACAGTTAACTATGGCTACACCTTC.

This clonotype was counted at least ten times. J is TRBJ2-1 and V is TRBV20-1, with 14 bases lining up with TRBD2. After removal of 8 bases from V and 7 bases from J, the junction contained 4 bases not matched to a gene. Germline values: CDR1 DFQATT, CDR2 SNEGSKA (reference sequence). The CDR3 length is 13 residues. The CDR3 DNA reads TGCAGTCCACGACTAGCGGGGGGGAATGAGCAGTTCTTC. Translating it yields CSPRLAGGNEQFF.

This chain links TRBV5-1 with TRBJ1-1; D not certain. The V end lost 3 bases, the J end lost 7 bases, and 10 bases lay between the germline ends. This CDR3 spans 12 amino acids. Per the germline V gene, CDR1 is SGHRS and CDR2 is YFSETQ. The CDR3: CASSWDGFEAFF. The CDR3 bases are TGCGCCAGCAGCTGGGATGGATTTGAAGCTTTCTTT.

This clonotype was observed a handful of times. This rearrangement joins TRBV29-1 to TRBJ2-1; D possibly corresponds to TRBD2 (6 bases). V was clipped by 6 bases and J by 6 bases, with 15 bases between them. The CDR3 totals 13 residues. From germline, CDR1 is SQVTM and CDR2 ANQGSEA. CDR3 loop: CSVDTGTVNEQFF. The CDR3 bases are TGCAGCGTGGATACTGGGACTGTCAATGAGCAGTTCTTC.

This clonotype has a count of ten or more. The V gene is TRBV13, the J gene TRBJ2-1, with unresolved D. Trimming took 4 bases from V and 9 from J, leaving 22 bases between them. CDR3 size: 16 residues. Germline CDR1 reads PRHDT; CDR2 reads FYEKMQ (reference sequence). The CDR3 protein is CASSYLVETPLSEQFF. The CDR3 nucleotides are TGTGCCAGCAGCTACCTGGTCGAAACCCCACTAAGTGAGCAGTTCTTC.

Many counts were recorded for this clonotype. The J gene is TRBJ2-2, the V gene TRBV2; the D is unclear. V was cut by 1 base and J by 3 bases, with 6 bases left in between. The germline V gene encodes CDR1 SNHLY and CDR2 FYNNEI. The CDR3 length is 14 residues. CDR3 amino acids: CASSEVAYTGELFF. For the CDR3, the DNA is TGTGCCAGCAGTGAAGTCGCCTACACCGGGGAGCTGTTTTTT.